This is a list of T cell receptor beta chains from one sample in a study of CD8+CD57+ T cells in acquired aplastic anemia. From the reads, TCRdb called clonotypes with MiXCR, one entry per CDR3 protein. The sample includes hundreds of thousands of distinct CDR3 sequences, under 40% seen only once; the top ten take 0.8% to 0.85%. Sequencing was done on a sample of sorted CD4+, CD8+, or CD8+CD57+ T cells (not recorded which) from PBMCs. These receptors were taken from a human donor with aplastic anemia. The conserved cysteine and the conserved F or W are not part of the CDR3 here. Fields, in order: J gene, V gene, CDR3 protein.

J gene: TRBJ1-5
V gene: TRBV12-3/TRBV12-4
CDR3 protein: ASSLDGINQPQH

J gene: TRBJ1-6
V gene: TRBV27
CDR3 protein: ASSFANSPLH

J gene: TRBJ1-6
V gene: TRBV14
CDR3 protein: ASSQGHRGSNSPLH

J gene: TRBJ1-1
V gene: TRBV2
CDR3 protein: ASRGSPNTEAF

J gene: TRBJ1-1
V gene: TRBV7-6
CDR3 protein: ASSSPPSAAF

J gene: TRBJ2-1
V gene: TRBV24-1
CDR3 protein: ATSDATGGDNEQF

J gene: TRBJ1-1
V gene: TRBV2
CDR3 protein: ASRHTGGRAF

J gene: TRBJ2-7
V gene: TRBV19
CDR3 protein: ASSIDYPTAGTAIYEQY

J gene: TRBJ1-1
V gene: TRBV11-1
CDR3 protein: ASSQPQGRGNTEAF

J gene: TRBJ1-1
V gene: TRBV7-9
CDR3 protein: ASSLAQTDTEAF

J gene: TRBJ2-2
V gene: TRBV2
CDR3 protein: ASSEFKELF

J gene: TRBJ1-1
V gene: TRBV24-1
CDR3 protein: ATSDAGNTEAF

J gene: TRBJ1-3
V gene: TRBV7-2
CDR3 protein: ASSLGSVSGNTIY

J gene: TRBJ1-5
V gene: TRBV7-6
CDR3 protein: ASSLQGINQPQH